A selection of T cell receptor beta chains follows, all from one sample in a study of immune heterogeneity within non-small cell lung tumors. TCRdb re-derived calls from the multiplex PCR reads in MiXCR, one entry per CDR3 protein. The sample includes about 3,300 distinct CDR3 sequences, 40% to 60% of them seen just once. Input material: lung tumor tissue. The receptors here all came from a man aged 60 to 75 with non-small cell lung cancer. The CDR3 runs from the conserved cysteine through the conserved F or W. D genes are given only for firm matches. Size is stated for part of the rows, as once, few or many counts, or as a class when the clone is expanded.

TGTGCCAGTAGTATAGGGGTGCGAGACTATGGCTACACCTTC CASSIGVRDYGYTF TRBJ1-2 medium-sized TRBV19 -
TGTGCCATCAGTGGTGTGACTAGCGGGAGTCCCCTCTCCTACGAGCAGTACTTC CAISGVTSGSPLSYEQYF TRBJ2-7 - TRBV10-3 TRBD2
TGTGCCAGCAGCTCGACGGACACCCCGAACACTGAAGCTTTCTTT CASSSTDTPNTEAFF TRBJ1-1 medium-sized TRBV7-6 -
TGTGCCAGCAGTACCGGGACTAGTAATGGTGAGCAGTTCTTC CASSTGTSNGEQFF TRBJ2-1 - TRBV6-1 TRBD2
TGTGCCAGCAGTTTGCTCCTTGGGGCCAACGCCCTGACTTTC CASSLLLGANALTF TRBJ2-6 - TRBV12-3/TRBV12-4 -
TGTGCCAGCAGTACGACCGGGACCGTTTATAATTCACCCCTCCACTTT CASSTTGTVYNSPLHF TRBJ1-6 - TRBV27 -
TGTGCCAGCAGCCAAGCGGAACGAGAGACCCAGTACTTC CASSQAERETQYF TRBJ2-5 medium-sized TRBV3-1 -
TGCGCCAGCAGTTACAGGGAGAGCTCCTATAATTCACCCCTCCACTTT CASSYRESSYNSPLHF TRBJ1-6 - TRBV5-1 -
TGTGCCAGCAGTCGGGGGGACAGCATGAACACTGAAGCTTTCTTT CASSRGDSMNTEAFF TRBJ1-1 large TRBV28 TRBD1
TGTGCCAGCAGCTCCAGCCGCTCCACCGGGGAGCTGTTTTTT CASSSSRSTGELFF TRBJ2-2 large TRBV7-8 -
TGTGCCAGCAAGGACAGGGTTGGCACTGAAGCTTTCTTT CASKDRVGTEAFF TRBJ1-1 - TRBV27 TRBD1
TGTGCCAGCATCCTGACCCCAAACACTGAAGCTTTCTTT CASILTPNTEAFF TRBJ1-1 - TRBV5-4 -
TGTGCCAGCGAGGGGGCTAGCGGGAGTCTTTCCTACGAGCAGTACTTC CASEGASGSLSYEQYF TRBJ2-7 - TRBV28 TRBD2
TGTTCCAACTCGGGGCAGGGCGGCACCGGGGAGCTGTTTTTT CSNSGQGGTGELFF TRBJ2-2 - TRBV2 -
TGTGCCAGCAGTTTCTACGGGACTAGCGGGCTCGCGAACACCGGGGAGCTGTTTTTT CASSFYGTSGLANTGELFF TRBJ2-2 - TRBV27 TRBD2
TGTGCCAGCAGCTTATCCGGGACAGGGATCGAAAAACTGTTTTTT CASSLSGTGIEKLFF TRBJ1-4 - TRBV7-2 TRBD1
TGTGCCAGCAGTGGGACCCTAAACACTGAAGCTTTCTTT CASSGTLNTEAFF TRBJ1-1 - TRBV2 -
TGCGCCAGCAGCTTTTCCGGGACAGATCTACCATTGAAGTACTTC CASSFSGTDLPLKYF TRBJ2-7 medium-sized TRBV5-1 TRBD1
TGTGCCAGCTCGGACCTAACGCGGGGTGGTGGTCAGCCCCAGCATTTT CASSDLTRGGGQPQHF TRBJ1-5 - TRBV6-1 -
TGTGCCACCAGACCCCCGCCCACTAAAGGCTACGAGCAGTACTTC CATRPPPTKGYEQYF TRBJ2-7 - TRBV24-1 -
TGTGCCAGCAGCTCCAATTACGAGGGGCCGACCCAGTACTTC CASSSNYEGPTQYF TRBJ2-5 medium-sized TRBV7-9 -
TGCAGTGCTAGGGCGGGAGTGGAGACCCAGTACTTC CSARAGVETQYF TRBJ2-5 medium-sized TRBV20-1 TRBD2
TGCGCCTGGAGTGTACTCATCTTCTACGAGCAGTACTTC CAWSVLIFYEQYF TRBJ2-7 - TRBV30 -
TGTGCCAGCAATCAGGGGGCTGAAGCTTTCTTT CASNQGAEAFF TRBJ1-1 - TRBV6-1 TRBD1
TGTGCCAGTAGTACCGATTATTCCGGGGAGCTGTTTTTT CASSTDYSGELFF TRBJ2-2 once TRBV19 -
TGCAGTGCCTGGACAGGGGATGGAAACACCATATATTTT CSAWTGDGNTIYF TRBJ1-3 - TRBV20-1 TRBD1
TGCAGTGCGAGGACAGGGGAAGGCTACACCTTC CSARTGEGYTF TRBJ1-2 large TRBV20-1 TRBD1
TGCAGTGCCCGGGGAGACACTGAAGCTTTCTTT CSARGDTEAFF TRBJ1-1 - TRBV20-1 -
TGTTCCAGCAGCTTCTCTAGCGGAGACTACTACGGGCAGTACTTC CSSSFSSGDYYGQYF TRBJ2-7 - TRBV11-2 TRBD2
TGTGCCAGTAGTAAACTTTCCACGACAGGGCGAAATTCACCCCTCCACTTT CASSKLSTTGRNSPLHF TRBJ1-6 - TRBV19 TRBD1
TGTGCCAGCAGCCAACAGACAGCTTCTAATTCACCCCTCCACTTT CASSQQTASNSPLHF TRBJ1-6 few TRBV7-2 -
TGTGCCAGCAGTTACTCGACTTTGGGAAACAATTCACCCCTCCACTTT CASSYSTLGNNSPLHF TRBJ1-6 few TRBV6-5 -
TGTGCCGCAAGGACGGGGGACAATGAGCAGTTCTTC CAARTGDNEQFF TRBJ2-1 - TRBV3-1 -
TGTGCCAGTAGTGACGTCCGACGGGAAAAACTGTTTTTT CASSDVRREKLFF TRBJ1-4 - TRBV19 -
TGTGCCAGCTCACTCCCCCCGGGACTAGCCACAGATACGCAGTATTTT CASSLPPGLATDTQYF TRBJ2-3 - TRBV18 TRBD2
TGCGCCAGCAGCTTGGTCGGGACTAGCCAATACGAGCAGTACTTC CASSLVGTSQYEQYF TRBJ2-7 medium-sized TRBV5-1 TRBD2
TGCAGTGCCCACGAACTAGCGGGATCCACCTACGAGCAGTACTTC CSAHELAGSTYEQYF TRBJ2-7 - TRBV20-1 TRBD2